Here is one T cell receptor (beta chain) with its context. The antigen remains undetermined. PCR primers comprised 60 Vbeta and 13 Jbeta primers. This table comes from immunoSEQ multiplex PCR, and its TCRdb copy is limited to in-frame clones, with some not included. Here the sample spans over 85,000 clones, about 80% being singletons. This record comes from a study of cytomegalovirus exposure and HLA in healthy donors. Study-wide results and limits: Altogether, 170 or so TCR beta chains were recorded as cytomegalovirus-associated. An analysis was carried out at a later point. It showed that HLA-associated TCR beta chains were more clonally expanded than equally common non-associated chains.

Everyone who donated was a healthy bone marrow donor. The V and J ends lost 6 bases and 5 bases, in that order; junction bases with no gene match: 15. The CDR3 contains 17 residues. Germline CDR1 and CDR2: SGHTA and FQGNSA. The source material was PBMCs. The source is a man aged 35 to 55 in good health and CMV-seronegative. The J gene is TRBJ2-1, the V gene TRBV7-2; 8 nucleotides agree with TRBD2. This CDR3 reads CASSRQSTGTRNNEQFF. CDR3 nucleotide sequence: TGTGCCAGCAGTCGACAGAGCACCGGGACTAGGAACAATGAGCAGTTCTTC.